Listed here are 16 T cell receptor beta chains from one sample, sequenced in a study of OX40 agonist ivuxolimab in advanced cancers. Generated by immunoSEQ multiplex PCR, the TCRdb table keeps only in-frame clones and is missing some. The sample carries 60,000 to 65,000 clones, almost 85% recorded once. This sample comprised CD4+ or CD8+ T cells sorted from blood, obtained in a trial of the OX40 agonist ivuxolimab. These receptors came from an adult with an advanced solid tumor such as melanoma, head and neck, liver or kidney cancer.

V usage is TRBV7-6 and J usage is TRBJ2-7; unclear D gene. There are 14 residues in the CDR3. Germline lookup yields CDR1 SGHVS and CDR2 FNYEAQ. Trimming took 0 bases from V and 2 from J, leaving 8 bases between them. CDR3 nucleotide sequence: TGTGCCAGCAGCTTAGCACAGAGAACCTACGAGCAGTACTTC. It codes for CASSLAQRTYEQYF.

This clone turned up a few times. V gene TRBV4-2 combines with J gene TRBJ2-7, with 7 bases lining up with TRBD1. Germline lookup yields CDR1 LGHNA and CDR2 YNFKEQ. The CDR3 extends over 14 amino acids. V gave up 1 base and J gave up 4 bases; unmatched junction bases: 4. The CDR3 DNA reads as TGTGCCAGCAGCCAAGGAGGGGGCAAGTACGAGCAGTACTTC. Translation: CASSQGGGKYEQYF.

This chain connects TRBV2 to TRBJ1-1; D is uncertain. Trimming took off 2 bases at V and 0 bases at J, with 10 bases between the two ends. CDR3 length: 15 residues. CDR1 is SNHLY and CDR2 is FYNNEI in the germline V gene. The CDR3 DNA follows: TGTGCCAGCAGTGAAAGAACAGTCCTGAACACTGAAGCTTTCTTT. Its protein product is CASSERTVLNTEAFF. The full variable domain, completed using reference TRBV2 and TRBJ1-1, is EPEVTQTPSHQVTQMGQEVILRCVPISNHLYFYWYRQILGQKVEFLVSFYNNEISEKSEIFDDQFSVERPDGSNFTLKIRSTKLEDSAMYFCASSERTVLNTEAFFGQGTRLTVV.

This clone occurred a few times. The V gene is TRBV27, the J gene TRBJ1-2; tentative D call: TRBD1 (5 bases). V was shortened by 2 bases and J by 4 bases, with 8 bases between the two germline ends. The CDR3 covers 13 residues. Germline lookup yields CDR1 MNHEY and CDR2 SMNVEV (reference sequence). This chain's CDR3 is CASSLRGTYGYTF. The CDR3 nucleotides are TGTGCCAGCAGTTTAAGGGGTACCTATGGCTACACCTTC.

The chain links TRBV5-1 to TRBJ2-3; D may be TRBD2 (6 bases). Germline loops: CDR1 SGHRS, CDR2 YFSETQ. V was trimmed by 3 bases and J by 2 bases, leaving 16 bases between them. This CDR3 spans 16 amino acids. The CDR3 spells CASSWAGTGVTDTQYF. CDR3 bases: TGCGCCAGCAGCTGGGCAGGGACGGGAGTCACAGATACGCAGTATTTT.

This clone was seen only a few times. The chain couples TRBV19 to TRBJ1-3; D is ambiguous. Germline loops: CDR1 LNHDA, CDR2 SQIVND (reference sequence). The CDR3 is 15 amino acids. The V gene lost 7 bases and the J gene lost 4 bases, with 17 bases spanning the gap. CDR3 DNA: TGTGCCAGTACTATCGAGACGCGCCCGGGAAACACCATATATTTT. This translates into CASTIETRPGNTIYF.

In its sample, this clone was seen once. CDR3 in amino acids: CASSGLGTGVQPQHF. As DNA, the CDR3 is TGTGCCAGCAGTGGTTTAGGGACAGGGGTTCAGCCCCAGCATTTT. The rearrangement uses TRBV2 and TRBJ1-5; 10 nucleotides match TRBD1. J gave up 6 bases and V 4 bases, and 6 bases lay outside the gene matches. This CDR3 has 15 residues. Per the germline V gene, CDR1 is SNHLY and CDR2 is FYNNEI. The full variable domain, completed using reference TRBV2 and TRBJ1-5, is EPEVTQTPSHQVTQMGQEVILRCVPISNHLYFYWYRQILGQKVEFLVSFYNNEISEKSEIFDDQFSVERPDGSNFTLKIRSTKLEDSAMYFCASSGLGTGVQPQHFGDGTRLSIL.

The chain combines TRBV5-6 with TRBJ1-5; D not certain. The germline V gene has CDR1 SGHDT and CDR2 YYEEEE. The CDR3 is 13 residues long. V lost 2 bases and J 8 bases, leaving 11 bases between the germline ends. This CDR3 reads CASSFAPDEPQHF. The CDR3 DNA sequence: TGTGCCAGCAGCTTTGCTCCTGATGAGCCCCAGCATTTT.

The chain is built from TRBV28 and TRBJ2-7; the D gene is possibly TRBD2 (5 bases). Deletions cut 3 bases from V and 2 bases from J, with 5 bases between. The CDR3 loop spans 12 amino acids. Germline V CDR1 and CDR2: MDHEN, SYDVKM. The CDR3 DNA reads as TGTGCCAGCAGTTTGGGAGCCTACGAGCAGTACTTC. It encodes CASSLGAYEQYF. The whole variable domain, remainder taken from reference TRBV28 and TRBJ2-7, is DVKVTQSSRYLVKRTGEKVFLECVQDMDHENMFWYRQDPGLGLRLIYFSYDVKMKEKGDIPEGYSVSREKKERFSLILESASTNQTSMYLCASSLGAYEQYFGPGTRLTVT.

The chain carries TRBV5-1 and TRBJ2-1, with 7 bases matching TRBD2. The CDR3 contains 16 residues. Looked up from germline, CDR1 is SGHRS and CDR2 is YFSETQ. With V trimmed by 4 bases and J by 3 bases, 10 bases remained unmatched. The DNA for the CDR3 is TGCGCCAGCAGCCCTTCGGGTAGCGGGCACTACAATGAGCAGTTCTTC. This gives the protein CASSPSGSGHYNEQFF.

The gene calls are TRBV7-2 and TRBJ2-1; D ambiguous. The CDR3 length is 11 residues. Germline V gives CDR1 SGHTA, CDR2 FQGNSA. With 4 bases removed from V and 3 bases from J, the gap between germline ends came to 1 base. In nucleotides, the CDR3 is TGTGCCAGCAGCTACTACAATGAGCAGTTCTTC. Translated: CASSYYNEQFF.

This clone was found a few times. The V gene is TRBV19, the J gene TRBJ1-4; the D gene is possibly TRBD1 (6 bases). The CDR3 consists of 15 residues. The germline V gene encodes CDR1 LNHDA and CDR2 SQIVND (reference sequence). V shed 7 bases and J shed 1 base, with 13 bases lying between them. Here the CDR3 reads CASTGTIKTNEKLFF. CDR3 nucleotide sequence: TGTGCCAGTACCGGGACAATCAAAACTAATGAAAAACTGTTTTTT.

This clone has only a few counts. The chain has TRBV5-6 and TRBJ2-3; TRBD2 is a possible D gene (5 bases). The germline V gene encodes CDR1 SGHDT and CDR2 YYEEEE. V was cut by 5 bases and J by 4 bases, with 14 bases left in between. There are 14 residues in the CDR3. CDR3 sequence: CASRRDRTADTQYF. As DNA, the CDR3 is TGTGCCAGCAGGAGGGATCGGACCGCAGATACGCAGTATTTT.

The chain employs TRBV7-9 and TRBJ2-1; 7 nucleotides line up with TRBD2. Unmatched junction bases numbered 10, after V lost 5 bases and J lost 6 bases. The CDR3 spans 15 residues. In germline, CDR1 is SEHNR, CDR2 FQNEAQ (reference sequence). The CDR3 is CASSGPLSGGNEQFF. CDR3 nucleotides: TGTGCCAGCAGCGGACCACTGTCGGGGGGCAATGAGCAGTTCTTC.

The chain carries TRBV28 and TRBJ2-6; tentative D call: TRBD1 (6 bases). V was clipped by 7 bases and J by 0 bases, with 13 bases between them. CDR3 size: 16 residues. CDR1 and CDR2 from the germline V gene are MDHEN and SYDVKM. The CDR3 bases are TGTGCCAGCACCTGGGGGCAGCGCTCTGGGGCCAACGTCCTGACTTTC. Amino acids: CASTWGQRSGANVLTF.

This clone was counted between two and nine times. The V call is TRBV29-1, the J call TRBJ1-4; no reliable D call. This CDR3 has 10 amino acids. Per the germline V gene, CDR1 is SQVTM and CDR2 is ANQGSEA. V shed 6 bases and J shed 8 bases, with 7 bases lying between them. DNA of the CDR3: TGCAGCGTGCTGGGGGAAAAACTGTTTTTT. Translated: CSVLGEKLFF.